This T cell receptor (beta chain) was sequenced in a study of identical twins. General study findings and limits: Modelling underestimated the level of out-of-frame TCR alpha sharing observed in monozygotic twins.

About this clonotype itself: The antigen is not known.

With 0 bases clipped from V and 0 bases from J, the junction kept 8 bases outside the gene matches. CDR1 SGHDT and CDR2 YYEEEE come from the germline V gene. The CDR3 has 19 residues. TCRdb called the 5' RACE reads again in MiXCR, with one record for every CDR3 protein. Here the sample spans some 790,000 distinct CDR3 sequences, about 20% being singletons. In addition, the sample was reused for a study of T cells expressing NK-cell markers. That report adds: Sorted CD3+CD56+NKG2C+, CD3+CD56+NKG2C- and CD3+CD56-NKG2C+ T cells provided the TCR beta repertoires. Seven donors tested HCMV-seropositive and one tested seronegative among the eight sequenced. In several experiments, an anti-gamma-delta TCR antibody restricted sorting to alpha-beta TCR T cells.

The V call is TRBV5-6, the J call TRBJ2-2; 10 bases align to TRBD2. The sequenced material came from PBMCs. This receptor was obtained from a woman under 30 in good health. The CDR3 loop reads CASSLVELAGDSNTGELFF. Written as DNA, the CDR3 is TGTGCCAGCAGCTTGGTGGAGCTAGCGGGGGACTCGAACACCGGGGAGCTGTTTTTT. The full variable domain, completed using reference TRBV5-6 and TRBJ2-2, is DAGVTQSPTHLIKTRGQQVTLRCSPKSGHDTVSWYQQALGQGPQFIFQYYEEEERQRGNFPDRFSGHQFPNYSSELNVNALLLGDSALYLCASSLVELAGDSNTGELFFGEGSRLTVL.